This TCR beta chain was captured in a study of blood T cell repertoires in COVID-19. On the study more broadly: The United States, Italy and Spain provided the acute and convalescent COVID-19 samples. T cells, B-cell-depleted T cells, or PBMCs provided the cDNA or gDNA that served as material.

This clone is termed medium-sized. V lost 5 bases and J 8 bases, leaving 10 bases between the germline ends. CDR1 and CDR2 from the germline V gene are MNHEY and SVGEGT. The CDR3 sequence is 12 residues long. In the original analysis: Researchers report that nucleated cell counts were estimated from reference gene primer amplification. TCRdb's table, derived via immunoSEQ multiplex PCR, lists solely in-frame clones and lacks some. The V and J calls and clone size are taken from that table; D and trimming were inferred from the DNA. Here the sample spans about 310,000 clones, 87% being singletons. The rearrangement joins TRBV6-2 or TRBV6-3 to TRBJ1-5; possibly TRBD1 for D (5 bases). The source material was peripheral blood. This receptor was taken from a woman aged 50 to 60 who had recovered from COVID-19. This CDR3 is CASSDPGKPQHF. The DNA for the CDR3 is TGTGCCAGCAGTGATCCAGGGAAGCCCCAGCATTTT.